This TCR beta chain emerged from a study of response to subunit inactivated influenza vaccine. A single record per CDR3 protein comes from TCRdb applying MiXCR to the RT-PCR reads. The repertoire holds 650,000 to 700,000 distinct CDR3 sequences, with about 15% as singletons. This clonotype was seen a handful of times. Germline CDR1 is DFQATT and CDR2 is SNEGSKA (reference sequence). The trim removed 0 bases at V and 6 bases at J, leaving 5 bases unmatched. The CDR3 spans 14 residues. The chain joins TRBV20-1 to TRBJ2-3, with 8 bases fitting TRBD2. This receptor was identified in a man aged 45-60 years who received an inactivated influenza vaccine. The sequenced sample was PBMCs from blood, obtained approximately 13 days after vaccination. The CDR3 DNA is TGCAGTGCTAGAGATAGCGGGGCTCCCGATACGCAGTATTTT. Translated, it gives CSARDSGAPDTQYF.